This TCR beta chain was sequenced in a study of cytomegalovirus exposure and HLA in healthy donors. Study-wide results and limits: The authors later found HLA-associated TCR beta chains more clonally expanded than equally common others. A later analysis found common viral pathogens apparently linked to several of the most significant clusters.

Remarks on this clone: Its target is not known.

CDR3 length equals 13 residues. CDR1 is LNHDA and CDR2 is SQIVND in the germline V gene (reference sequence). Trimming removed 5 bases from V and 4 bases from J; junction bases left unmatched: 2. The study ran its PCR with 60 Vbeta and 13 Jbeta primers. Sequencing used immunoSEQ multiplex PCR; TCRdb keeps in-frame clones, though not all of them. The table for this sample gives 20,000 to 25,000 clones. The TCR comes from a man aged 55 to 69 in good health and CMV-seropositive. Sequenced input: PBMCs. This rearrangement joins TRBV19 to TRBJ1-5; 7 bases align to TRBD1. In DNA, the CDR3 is TGTGCCAGTAGTGACAGGGTGAATCAGCCCCAGCATTTT. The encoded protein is CASSDRVNQPQHF.